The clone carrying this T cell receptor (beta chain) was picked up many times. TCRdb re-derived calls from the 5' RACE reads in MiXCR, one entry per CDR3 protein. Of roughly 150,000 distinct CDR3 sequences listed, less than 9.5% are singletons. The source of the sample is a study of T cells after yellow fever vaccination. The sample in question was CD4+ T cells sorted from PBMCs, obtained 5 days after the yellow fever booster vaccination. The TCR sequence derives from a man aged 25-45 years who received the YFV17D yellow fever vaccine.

In DNA, the CDR3 is TGTGCCAGCAGCTTAGCGGACCTTGGAGGCTACACCTTC. This translates into CASSLADLGGYTF. The chain couples TRBV7-9 to TRBJ1-2, with unresolved D. Germline V CDR1 and CDR2: SEHNR, FQNEAQ (reference sequence). The CDR3 extends over 13 amino acids. Trimming left V 0 bases short and J 8 bases short, with 10 bases between.